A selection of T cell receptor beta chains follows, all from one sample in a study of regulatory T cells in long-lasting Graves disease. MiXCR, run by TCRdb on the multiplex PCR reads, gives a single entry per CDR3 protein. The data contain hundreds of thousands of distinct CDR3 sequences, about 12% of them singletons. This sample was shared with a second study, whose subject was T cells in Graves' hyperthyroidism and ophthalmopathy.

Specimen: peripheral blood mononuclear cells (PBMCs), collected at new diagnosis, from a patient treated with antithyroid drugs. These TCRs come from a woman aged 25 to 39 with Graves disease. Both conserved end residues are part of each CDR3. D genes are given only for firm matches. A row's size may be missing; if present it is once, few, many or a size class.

CDR3 DNA: TGTGCCAGCAGTCTTCTTAGGACAGGTGGCCAAGAGACCCAGTACTTC; CDR3 protein: CASSLLRTGGQETQYF; D gene: TRBD1; clone size: many; J gene: TRBJ2-5; V gene: TRBV27
CDR3 DNA: TGTGCTAGCAGCTTAGAGTACAACACCGGGGAGCTGTTTTTT; CDR3 protein: CASSLEYNTGELFF; D gene: .; clone size: many; J gene: TRBJ2-2; V gene: TRBV7-7
CDR3 DNA: TGTGCCAGCAGTCTAGGGGCGGGCCCCGGCACTGAAGCTTTCTTT; CDR3 protein: CASSLGAGPGTEAFF; D gene: .; clone size: .; J gene: TRBJ1-1; V gene: TRBV7-9
CDR3 DNA: TGTGCCAGCACCACCGGGATGCAAAGAGGAGAGCAGTACTTC; CDR3 protein: CASTTGMQRGEQYF; D gene: .; clone size: few; J gene: TRBJ2-7; V gene: TRBV6-1
CDR3 DNA: TGTGCCAGCAGCCCAAATAGATTCTACACCGGGGAGCTGTTTTTT; CDR3 protein: CASSPNRFYTGELFF; D gene: .; clone size: .; J gene: TRBJ2-2; V gene: TRBV28
CDR3 DNA: TGTGCCAGTAGTATAGGAGTAAACCGGCGCGGCTACACCTTC; CDR3 protein: CASSIGVNRRGYTF; D gene: .; clone size: few; J gene: TRBJ1-2; V gene: TRBV19
CDR3 DNA: TGTGCCAGCAGTTTATCCGATTGGGCTAGCGGGGAGCACTACAATGAGCAGTTCTTC; CDR3 protein: CASSLSDWASGEHYNEQFF; D gene: TRBD2; clone size: .; J gene: TRBJ2-1; V gene: TRBV27
CDR3 DNA: TGTGCCAGCAGTTTTGGGGCCCGCTCCTACAATGAGCAGTTCTTC; CDR3 protein: CASSFGARSYNEQFF; D gene: .; clone size: many; J gene: TRBJ2-1; V gene: TRBV12-3/TRBV12-4
CDR3 DNA: TGTGCCAGCAGCCCACGGGCGGCAGGGGTGGACGAGCAGTACTTC; CDR3 protein: CASSPRAAGVDEQYF; D gene: .; clone size: .; J gene: TRBJ2-7; V gene: TRBV7-8
CDR3 DNA: TGTGCCAGCAGTTTGAGCGCGGTGACCCAGCATTTT; CDR3 protein: CASSLSAVTQHF; D gene: .; clone size: many; J gene: TRBJ1-5; V gene: TRBV28
CDR3 DNA: TGTGCCAGCAGCTTAGAAGCGGGAGGGCCTTTACGTGATACGCAGTATTTT; CDR3 protein: CASSLEAGGPLRDTQYF; D gene: TRBD2; clone size: many; J gene: TRBJ2-3; V gene: TRBV13
CDR3 DNA: TGTGCCAGCAGTTTACAGGGTTGGGGCAGGATGAACACTGAAGCTTTCTTT; CDR3 protein: CASSLQGWGRMNTEAFF; D gene: .; clone size: many; J gene: TRBJ1-1; V gene: TRBV28
CDR3 DNA: TGTGCCAACAGCGAGGGTCGGGCGTTCACCGGGGAGCTGTTTTTT; CDR3 protein: CANSEGRAFTGELFF; D gene: .; clone size: .; J gene: TRBJ2-2; V gene: TRBV7-2
CDR3 DNA: TGTGCCAGCAGTTTCGGACAGGCGGCCACGGATGAAAAACTGTTTTTT; CDR3 protein: CASSFGQAATDEKLFF; D gene: TRBD1; clone size: many; J gene: TRBJ1-4; V gene: TRBV6-2/TRBV6-3
CDR3 DNA: TGTGCCAGCAGTTACCGGACAGGTCGGAAGACCTCCTATAATTCACCCCTCCACTTT; CDR3 protein: CASSYRTGRKTSYNSPLHF; D gene: TRBD1; clone size: many; J gene: TRBJ1-6; V gene: TRBV6-5
CDR3 DNA: TGCAGTGCTGGGTACAGGGGGTCGGGTAACTATGGCTACACCTTC; CDR3 protein: CSAGYRGSGNYGYTF; D gene: TRBD1; clone size: many; J gene: TRBJ1-2; V gene: TRBV20-1
CDR3 DNA: TGTGCCAGCAGCCAAGTGAAGGTGCAGTTCTTC; CDR3 protein: CASSQVKVQFF; D gene: .; clone size: few; J gene: TRBJ2-1; V gene: TRBV3-1
CDR3 DNA: TGTGCCATCAGTGTGACTAGCGGGGGGACCTACGAGCAGTACTTC; CDR3 protein: CAISVTSGGTYEQYF; D gene: TRBD2; clone size: many; J gene: TRBJ2-7; V gene: TRBV10-3
CDR3 DNA: TGTGCCAGCAGCCCAGAACTCTACTACGAGCAGTACTTC; CDR3 protein: CASSPELYYEQYF; D gene: .; clone size: .; J gene: TRBJ2-7; V gene: TRBV7-2
CDR3 DNA: TGTGCCAGCAGCTTGGGGACAGGCTACAATGAGCAGTTCTTC; CDR3 protein: CASSLGTGYNEQFF; D gene: TRBD1; clone size: many; J gene: TRBJ2-1; V gene: TRBV5-5
CDR3 DNA: TGTGCCAGCAGCCGCCGACCCCGGGCACACACAGATACGCAGTATTTT; CDR3 protein: CASSRRPRAHTDTQYF; D gene: .; clone size: .; J gene: TRBJ2-3; V gene: TRBV6-2/TRBV6-3
CDR3 DNA: TGCAGCGTTGAAGATACTCCACTAGCGGGATTAAACTTC; CDR3 protein: CSVEDTPLAGLNF; D gene: TRBD2; clone size: .; J gene: TRBJ2-7; V gene: TRBV29-1
CDR3 DNA: TGTGCCAGCAGTTTGAGACAAAACTACGAGCAGTACTTC; CDR3 protein: CASSLRQNYEQYF; D gene: .; clone size: once; J gene: TRBJ2-7; V gene: TRBV6-2/TRBV6-3
CDR3 DNA: TGCGCCAGCAGCTTCGGAGGGTGGGGGCAGCCCCAGCATTTT; CDR3 protein: CASSFGGWGQPQHF; D gene: .; clone size: many; J gene: TRBJ1-5; V gene: TRBV5-1
CDR3 DNA: TGTGCCAGCAGCCAAGGAACGAGCACTGAAGCTTTCTTT; CDR3 protein: CASSQGTSTEAFF; D gene: .; clone size: few; J gene: TRBJ1-1; V gene: TRBV3-1
CDR3 DNA: TGTGCCAGCAGTGTACTTAGACCTTTGAACACTGAAGCTTTCTTT; CDR3 protein: CASSVLRPLNTEAFF; D gene: .; clone size: many; J gene: TRBJ1-1; V gene: TRBV12-3/TRBV12-4
CDR3 DNA: TGTGCCAGCAGCGCCAGCTCGGGACCCCTCTACGAGCAGTACTTC; CDR3 protein: CASSASSGPLYEQYF; D gene: .; clone size: many; J gene: TRBJ2-7; V gene: TRBV13
CDR3 DNA: TGTGCCAGCAGCTTTAATACTTATAATTCACCCCTCCACTTT; CDR3 protein: CASSFNTYNSPLHF; D gene: .; clone size: .; J gene: TRBJ1-6; V gene: TRBV11-3
CDR3 DNA: TGTGCCAGCAGTCCTGGACGGGGGAGGCCTAACTATGGCTACACCTTC; CDR3 protein: CASSPGRGRPNYGYTF; D gene: .; clone size: .; J gene: TRBJ1-2; V gene: TRBV12-3/TRBV12-4
CDR3 DNA: TGTGCCAGCATGGGACAATTAGTGGATGAGCAGTTCTTC; CDR3 protein: CASMGQLVDEQFF; D gene: .; clone size: few; J gene: TRBJ2-1; V gene: TRBV28
CDR3 DNA: TGCGCCAGCAGCCAAGAACGGAGTGAGCAGTTCTTC; CDR3 protein: CASSQERSEQFF; D gene: .; clone size: few; J gene: TRBJ2-1; V gene: TRBV4-1
CDR3 DNA: TGTGCCAGTAAGGTACGAGGGGGCAGTGAGCAGTTCTTC; CDR3 protein: CASKVRGGSEQFF; D gene: TRBD1; clone size: .; J gene: TRBJ2-1; V gene: TRBV19
CDR3 DNA: TGTGCCAGCAGCTCCGGTGGGGTCGCAGGGAACAAGGATGAGCAGTTCTTC; CDR3 protein: CASSSGGVAGNKDEQFF; D gene: .; clone size: many; J gene: TRBJ2-1; V gene: TRBV6-1
CDR3 DNA: TGCAGTGTCGGCCGGGAGACATATAATTCGCCCCTCCACTTT; CDR3 protein: CSVGRETYNSPLHF; D gene: .; clone size: many; J gene: TRBJ1-6; V gene: TRBV20-1
CDR3 DNA: TGTGCCAGCAGTTTTTTAGCGCACAATGAGCAGTTCTTC; CDR3 protein: CASSFLAHNEQFF; D gene: .; clone size: many; J gene: TRBJ2-1; V gene: TRBV12-3/TRBV12-4
CDR3 DNA: TGTGCCAGTAGTTTGAGGCTAGCGGGAGTTGGTAGCAATGAGCAGTTCTTC; CDR3 protein: CASSLRLAGVGSNEQFF; D gene: TRBD2; clone size: few; J gene: TRBJ2-1; V gene: TRBV19
CDR3 DNA: TGTGCCACCACCCCTAGACTAGCGGGGCCGGGAGATACGCAGTATTTT; CDR3 protein: CATTPRLAGPGDTQYF; D gene: TRBD2; clone size: .; J gene: TRBJ2-3; V gene: TRBV7-2
CDR3 DNA: TGTGCCAGCAGCCCTCCCAGGGGGCGTGTGGGCTATGGCTACACCTTC; CDR3 protein: CASSPPRGRVGYGYTF; D gene: TRBD1; clone size: .; J gene: TRBJ1-2; V gene: TRBV12-3/TRBV12-4
CDR3 DNA: TGTGCCTGGAGTGTAATCAGGAACACCGGGGAGCTGTTTTTT; CDR3 protein: CAWSVIRNTGELFF; D gene: .; clone size: few; J gene: TRBJ2-2; V gene: TRBV30
CDR3 DNA: TGTGCCAGCAGCCCTTGGGACTCCTACAATGAGCAGTTCTTC; CDR3 protein: CASSPWDSYNEQFF; D gene: .; clone size: many; J gene: TRBJ2-1; V gene: TRBV3-1
CDR3 DNA: TGTGCCAGCAGCTTCTCTAGCATAGGCGATACGCAGTATTTT; CDR3 protein: CASSFSSIGDTQYF; D gene: .; clone size: many; J gene: TRBJ2-3; V gene: TRBV7-6
CDR3 DNA: TGTGCCAGCAAGCAGCGCCTGAACACCGGGGAGCTGTTTTTT; CDR3 protein: CASKQRLNTGELFF; D gene: .; clone size: .; J gene: TRBJ2-2; V gene: TRBV27
CDR3 DNA: TGTGCCAGCAGGTACGGGGTTGGAACTGAAGCTTTCTTT; CDR3 protein: CASRYGVGTEAFF; D gene: .; clone size: .; J gene: TRBJ1-1; V gene: TRBV6-2/TRBV6-3
CDR3 DNA: TGTGCCAGCAGTTACCTGGGACAGAGCACAGATACGCAGTATTTT; CDR3 protein: CASSYLGQSTDTQYF; D gene: TRBD1; clone size: many; J gene: TRBJ2-3; V gene: TRBV6-5
CDR3 DNA: TGTGCCAGCGGGAGGGCCAGAGATACGCAGTATTTT; CDR3 protein: CASGRARDTQYF; D gene: TRBD2; clone size: many; J gene: TRBJ2-3; V gene: TRBV7-2
CDR3 DNA: TGCAGCGTTGCACAACTAGCGGGACTCGAGCAGTTCTTC; CDR3 protein: CSVAQLAGLEQFF; D gene: TRBD2; clone size: once; J gene: TRBJ2-1; V gene: TRBV29-1
CDR3 DNA: TGTGCCAGCGCCAAAGCCCGGGCACAAGAGACCCAGTACTTC; CDR3 protein: CASAKARAQETQYF; D gene: .; clone size: many; J gene: TRBJ2-5; V gene: TRBV11-2
CDR3 DNA: TGTGCCAGCAGCACAGGGAGCTACAATGAGCAGTTCTTC; CDR3 protein: CASSTGSYNEQFF; D gene: .; clone size: many; J gene: TRBJ2-1; V gene: TRBV11-3
CDR3 DNA: TGTGCTAGTGGTTTGGTACGGAGGGTATGGGACACTGAAGCTTTCTTT; CDR3 protein: CASGLVRRVWDTEAFF; D gene: .; clone size: many; J gene: TRBJ1-1; V gene: TRBV12-5
CDR3 DNA: TGTGCCAGTAGTCCCCCACTAGCGGGAAGGAATGAGCAGTTCTTC; CDR3 protein: CASSPPLAGRNEQFF; D gene: TRBD2; clone size: many; J gene: TRBJ2-1; V gene: TRBV19
CDR3 DNA: TGTGCCAGCAGCGACAGGGGGCTTGCTAATGAAAAACTGTTTTTT; CDR3 protein: CASSDRGLANEKLFF; D gene: TRBD1; clone size: many; J gene: TRBJ1-4; V gene: TRBV28
CDR3 DNA: TGTGCCAGCCAGCCCTTTCAGGGGGCGGGGACCCAGTACTTC; CDR3 protein: CASQPFQGAGTQYF; D gene: TRBD1; clone size: few; J gene: TRBJ2-5; V gene: TRBV7-2
CDR3 DNA: TGTGCCAGCAGTTTATGGGGAACAGAAGAGACCCAGTACTTC; CDR3 protein: CASSLWGTEETQYF; D gene: .; clone size: few; J gene: TRBJ2-5; V gene: TRBV28
CDR3 DNA: TGCGCCAGCAGCTATTTCGGCAATCAGCCCCAGCATTTT; CDR3 protein: CASSYFGNQPQHF; D gene: .; clone size: few; J gene: TRBJ1-5; V gene: TRBV5-1
CDR3 DNA: TGTGCCAGCAGTTTCCGGCCCCAGGGGCCCTATGGCTACACCTTC; CDR3 protein: CASSFRPQGPYGYTF; D gene: .; clone size: many; J gene: TRBJ1-2; V gene: TRBV27